This TCR beta chain was obtained from a study of CD8 T cells in Susac syndrome (dated by TCRdb to the late 2010s). About the study as a whole: Of the Susac syndrome patients who were sequenced, eight were in clinical remission while about 6 had clinically active disease. Susac syndrome patients were therapy-naive, on corticosteroids (some also receiving IVIg), or on IVIg alone at blood withdrawal. Whether CD8+ T cell activation and differentiation in Susac syndrome was antigen driven was tested using repertoire sequencing. What the work shows at the level of the full study, not this receptor alone: The CD4+ T cell repertoire of patients with Susac syndrome showed no detectable clonal expansion. The TCR sequencing and HLA analysis was acknowledged to have included a relatively small number of individuals.

Worth noting for this clonotype: Its target antigen remains unknown. Base qualities were left out, and no much larger clone turns up one base away.

RNA was extracted with the RNeasy kit and 0.5 to 1 ug was reverse transcribed using random hexamers. TCR beta CDR3 regions were amplified with the immunoSEQ multiplex PCR assay covering 54 Vbeta and 13 Jbeta segments. PCR amplification bias was corrected by using a synthetic template baseline for primer optimization and computational correction. Per the source publication's procedure: Only productive sequences were kept, with reads annotated to V, D and J genes according to IMGT and analyzed in immunoSEQ Analyzer. Clonality was computed as one minus Shannon entropy normalized by log2 of the number of productive unique sequences. For each patient and control, public and private clones were evaluated within the 100 most prevalent clones. Clones were defined as Susac-specific if absent from the healthy and MS cohorts, from 900 to 1,200 published viral clones and from other ImmuneACCESS disease sequences. TCRdb reworked the public reads: Q25 trimming with fastp, MiXCR clone assembly, productive beta chains retained. Rows with one shared CDR3 protein collapse into an entry with the most common genes and DNA. These V and J calls are TCRdb output, not the study's own analysis. This sample comprises some 150,000 distinct CDR3 sequences, approximately 95% of them detected only once. The top ten clonotypes cover roughly 0.15% of the sample.

The CDR3 runs 16 residues from the cysteine to the phenylalanine. The CDR3 DNA has 48 bases and is translated from base 1. Per the germline V gene, MGHDK is the CDR1 and SYGVNS is the CDR2. Trimming takes 2 bases from V and 2 bases from J, and the germline ends sit 14 bases apart. Peripheral blood CD8+ and CD4+ T cells from healthy donors, Susac syndrome patients and multiple sclerosis patients were profiled using high-throughput TCR beta sequencing. Recently defined diagnostic criteria for definite or probable disease were met by the Susac syndrome patients. Bulk CD8+ and CD4+ T cells were purified by magnetic negative isolation, while CD8+ TEMRA cells were enriched using FACS. Blood was collected in EDTA tubes and processed within 24 hours, with PBMCs isolated through density gradient centrifugation. PBMCs intended for TCR sequencing were frozen in liquid nitrogen and were later thawed in a 37 degrees C water bath. The sorted or isolated CD4+, CD8+ and CD8+ TEMRA cells had a purity of 90% or higher.

Sequencing was done on a sample of CD4+ T cells from PBMCs. The receptor's source is a human donor with Susac syndrome. The rearrangement combines TRBV25-1 with TRBJ2-3; the D gene is possibly TRBD1, with 6 bases matching. The sequence in DNA is TGTGCCAGCAGTGAAGGGACAAAGGCCACCACAGATACGCAGTATTTT. Its translation is CASSEGTKATTDTQYF.